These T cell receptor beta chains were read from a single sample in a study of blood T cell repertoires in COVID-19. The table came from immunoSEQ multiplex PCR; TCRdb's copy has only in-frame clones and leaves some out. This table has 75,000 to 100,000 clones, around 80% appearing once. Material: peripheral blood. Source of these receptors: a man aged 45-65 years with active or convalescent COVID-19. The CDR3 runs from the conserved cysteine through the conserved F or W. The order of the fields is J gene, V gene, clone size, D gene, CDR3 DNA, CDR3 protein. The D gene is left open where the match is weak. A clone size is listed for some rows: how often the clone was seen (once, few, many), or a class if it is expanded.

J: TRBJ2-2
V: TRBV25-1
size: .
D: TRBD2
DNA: TGTGCCAGCACCCCCCCGGGACTAGCGGGGGGCACCGGGGAGCTGTTTTTT
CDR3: CASTPPGLAGGTGELFF

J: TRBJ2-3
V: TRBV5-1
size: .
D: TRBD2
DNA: TGCGCCAGCAGGAGGACTAGCCAGGGCACAGATACGCAGTATTTT
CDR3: CASRRTSQGTDTQYF

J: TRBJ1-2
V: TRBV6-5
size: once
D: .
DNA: TGTGCCAGTCTACCGTCGGCAGGGCAGGGGTATGGCTACACCTTC
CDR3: CASLPSAGQGYGYTF

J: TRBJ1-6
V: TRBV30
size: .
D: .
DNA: TGTGCCTGGAGCGCCGGGACATACGCTCCTTATAATTCACCCCTCCACTTT
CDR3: CAWSAGTYAPYNSPLHF

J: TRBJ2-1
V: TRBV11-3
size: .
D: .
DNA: TGTGCCAGCAGCCAAGAGGAGGGGCTGGATGAGCAGTTCTTC
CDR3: CASSQEEGLDEQFF

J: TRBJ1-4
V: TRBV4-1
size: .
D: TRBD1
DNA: TGCGCCAGCAGCCAAGAAACAGGGGGACTAGAAAAACTGTTTTTT
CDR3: CASSQETGGLEKLFF

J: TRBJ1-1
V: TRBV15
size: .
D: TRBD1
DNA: TGTGCCACCAGCAGGGGGACAGCCCTTAACACTGAAGCTTTCTTT
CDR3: CATSRGTALNTEAFF

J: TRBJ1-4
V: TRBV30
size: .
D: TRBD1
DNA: TGTGCCTGGCGCGGGACAGATGAAAAACTGTTTTTT
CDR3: CAWRGTDEKLFF

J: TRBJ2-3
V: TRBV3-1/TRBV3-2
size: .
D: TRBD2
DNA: TGTGCCAGCAGCCAAAGGACTAGCGGGGCCACAGATACGCAGTATTTT
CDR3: CASSQRTSGATDTQYF

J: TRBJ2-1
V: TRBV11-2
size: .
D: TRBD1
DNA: TGTGCCAGCAGCTTGACAGGGGGCAATGAGCAGTTCTTC
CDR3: CASSLTGGNEQFF

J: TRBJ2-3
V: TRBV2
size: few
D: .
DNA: TGTGCCAGCAGTCTAACTGCAGGTTCAGATACGCAGTATTTT
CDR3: CASSLTAGSDTQYF

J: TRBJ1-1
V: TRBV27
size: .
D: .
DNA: TGTGCCAGCAGTTTTTTCGGGGGGAACACTGAAGCTTTCTTT
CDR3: CASSFFGGNTEAFF

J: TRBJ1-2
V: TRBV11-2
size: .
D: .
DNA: TGTGCCAGCAGCCCCGGGCAGGGTTATGGCTACACCTTC
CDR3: CASSPGQGYGYTF

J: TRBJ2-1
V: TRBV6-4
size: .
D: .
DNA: TGTGCCAGCAGTGACGCCGGGAGCGCCTACAATGAGCAGTTCTTC
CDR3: CASSDAGSAYNEQFF

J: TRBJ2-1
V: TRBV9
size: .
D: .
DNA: TGTGCCAGCAGCGTAGGTGGGGGCCTTACCTACAATGAGCAGTTCTTC
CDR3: CASSVGGGLTYNEQFF

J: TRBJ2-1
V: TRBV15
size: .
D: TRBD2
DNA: TGTGCCACCAGCAGGGGTGGCGGGGGGCAGTTCTTC
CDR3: CATSRGGGGQFF

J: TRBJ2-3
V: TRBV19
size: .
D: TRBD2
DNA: TGTGCCAGTAGTATAGATTACCGGGGGGGCACAGATACGCAGTATTTT
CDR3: CASSIDYRGGTDTQYF